The entry below describes one T cell receptor beta chain. V lost 1 base to trimming and J lost 4 bases, with 9 bases between them. The CDR3 is 13 amino acids. Germline CDR1 and CDR2: SGHDT and YYEEEE. The record originates from a study of shared clonotypes between healthy human individuals. Sequencing was performed with immunoSEQ multiplex PCR; in TCRdb, only in-frame clones are kept and a portion is missing. This repertoire shows some 470,000 clones, about three quarters found once; its top ten account for around 13%. Sample: PBMCs. The V call is TRBV5-6, the J call TRBJ2-7; D is ambiguous. The sequence derives from a woman aged 40 to 50 in good health. Some clones in this sample may be carry-over from other donors' samples. This chain's CDR3 is CASSLNPEYEQYF. In DNA form, the CDR3 reads TGTGCCAGCAGCTTGAATCCAGAGTACGAGCAGTACTTC.